A single sample gave rise to the 24 T cell receptor beta chains below, sequenced in a study of CXCR3-negative and CXCR3-positive naive CD8 T cells. Study findings and constraints: Hydrophobicity was higher for TRB CDR3s found in CXCR3-positive naive cells than in CXCR3-negative naive cells.

Their recognized antigens are unknown. TRB cDNA libraries were made by UMI-labeled 5' RACE. Using the 5' RACE reads, TCRdb records one entry per CDR3 protein without DNA. Its clone listing holds more than 80,000 distinct CDR3 sequences. The specimen sequenced was naive CXCR3+ CD8+ T cells from blood. Subset indicated: CD45RO-CCR7+CD27+CD95- naive CD8+ T cells expressing CXCR3 (TNR3+). The receptors here all came from a human donor in good health. Some clones in this sample may be carry-over from other donors' samples.

This CDR3 reads CASRTGAGETQYF. The chain recombines TRBV6-2 or TRBV6-3 with TRBJ2-5; without DNA, the TCRdb call of TRBD1 cannot be checked. Germline-derived CDR1 and CDR2 are MNHEY and SVGEGT. This CDR3 spans 13 amino acids.

V usage is TRBV6-5 and J usage is TRBJ2-3; TCRdb lists TRBD1, though no DNA is available to test this call. CDR1 is MNHEY and CDR2 is SVGAGI in the germline V gene. The CDR3 is made up of 14 amino acids. CDR3 region: CASSQTGFTDTQYF.

This chain connects TRBV10-3 to TRBJ2-7. This CDR3 has 13 amino acids. The germline gives CDR1 ENHRY, CDR2 SYGVKD. The CDR3 sequence: CAIRTDLTYEQYF.

The chain links TRBV3-1 to TRBJ2-1; the D gene TCRdb calls, TRBD2, cannot be checked with no DNA. CDR3 size: 17 residues. Germline CDR1 LGHDT, CDR2 YNNKEL (reference sequence). CDR3 in amino acids: CASSPEPGSGSYNEQFF.

The chain links TRBV13 to TRBJ2-7; TCRdb's D call, TRBD1, is unchecked because there is no DNA. Germline lookup yields CDR1 PRHDT and CDR2 FYEKMQ (reference sequence). This CDR3 is 14 amino acids long. The chain's CDR3 is CASSPGTGPGEQYF.

The genes are TRBV29-1 and TRBJ2-5; no DNA is available, so the TRBD2 call from TCRdb remains unchecked. Germline CDR1 is SQVTM and CDR2 is ANQGSEA. The CDR3 has 15 amino acids. The CDR3 reads CSLAAEGYPQETQYF.

The rearrangement joins TRBV9 to TRBJ2-1; TCRdb gives TRBD2 as the D gene, but with no DNA this cannot be confirmed. Per the germline V gene, CDR1 is SGDLS and CDR2 is YYNGEE. The CDR3 extends over 17 amino acids. CDR3 in amino acids: CASSMGTSGKIYNEQFF.

This chain connects TRBV11-2 to TRBJ2-3. Germline CDR1 reads SGHAT; CDR2 reads FQNNGV. This CDR3 has 11 amino acids. The CDR3 spells CASSGLDTQYF.

V gene TRBV14 combines with J gene TRBJ2-2. CDR1 is SGHDN, CDR2 FVKESK, per germline. The CDR3 contains 13 residues. The CDR3 loop reads CASSQYQSGELFF.

The V call is TRBV28, the J call TRBJ2-7; TCRdb lists TRBD1, though no DNA is available to test this call. In germline, CDR1 is MDHEN, CDR2 SYDVKM. CDR3 length equals 18 residues. This chain's CDR3 is CASSLLPSAGAGYGEQYF.

The V gene is TRBV5-1, the J gene TRBJ2-1; the D call from TCRdb, TRBD1, cannot be confirmed without DNA. This CDR3 contains 16 residues. Germline CDR1 SGHRS, CDR2 YFSETQ. The CDR3 spells CASSLLGHLSYNEQFF.

J is TRBJ2-1 and V is TRBV7-9; there is no DNA to check the TCRdb D call of TRBD2. In germline, CDR1 is SEHNR, CDR2 FQNEAQ (reference sequence). This CDR3 contains 15 residues. This CDR3 is CASSVAGGQFNEQFF.

V gene TRBV12-3 or TRBV12-4 combines with J gene TRBJ1-5. The CDR3 is 16 amino acids. CDR3 sequence reads: CASSLGGPGSGQPQHF.

This sequence joins TRBV28 and TRBJ1-1; TCRdb's D call, TRBD1, is unchecked because there is no DNA. CDR1 is MDHEN, CDR2 SYDVKM, per germline. This CDR3 spans 14 amino acids. CDR3 sequence: CASSLGQGDTEAFF.

The chain joins TRBV5-1 to TRBJ2-3; TCRdb names TRBD1, which stays unverified in the absence of DNA. Germline V lookup: CDR1 SGHRS, CDR2 YFSETQ. This CDR3 contains 12 residues. The CDR3 is CASSTGTDTQYF.

The chain recombines TRBV7-3 with TRBJ2-7. The CDR3 is 15 amino acids. CDR1 is SGHTA and CDR2 is FQGTGA in the germline V gene. The CDR3 spells CASSLPVAASYEQYF.

This chain links TRBV28 with TRBJ2-3; the TCRdb call, TRBD1, lacks DNA for checking. CDR1 and CDR2 from the germline V gene are MDHEN and SYDVKM. The CDR3 is 15 amino acids. The CDR3 protein is CASSNPGPRTDTQYF.

The chain couples TRBV23-1 to TRBJ2-7; TCRdb's D call of TRBD2 is untestable without DNA. TRBV23-1 is flagged as an ORF with uncertain function. This CDR3 has 14 amino acids. The CDR3 loop reads CASSLRTGSYEQYF.

The chain couples TRBV7-6 to TRBJ2-7; TCRdb outputs TRBD1, but without DNA this stays unchecked. This CDR3 contains 13 residues. CDR1 is SGHVS, CDR2 FNYEAQ, per germline. Here the CDR3 reads CASSRTGGDEQYF.

The gene calls are TRBV9 and TRBJ2-7; absent DNA, TCRdb's TRBD2 call cannot be checked. This CDR3 is 15 amino acids long. From germline, CDR1 is SGDLS and CDR2 YYNGEE. CDR3 amino acids: CASSPAGGPVYEQYF.

The rearrangement joins TRBV7-9 to TRBJ2-2. CDR1 SEHNR and CDR2 FQNEAQ come from the germline V gene (reference sequence). CDR3 size: 13 residues. The CDR3 protein is CASSSDWTGELFF.

The chain employs TRBV7-9 and TRBJ2-5; TCRdb picks TRBD2, but there is no DNA to check that call. CDR1 and CDR2 from the germline V gene are SEHNR and FQNEAQ (reference sequence). This CDR3 has 15 amino acids. This CDR3 reads CASSTLMGNQETQYF. The full variable domain, with the rest looked up from reference TRBV7-9 and TRBJ2-5, is DTGVSQNPRHKITKRGQNVTFRCDPISEHNRLYWYRQTLGQGPEFLTYFQNEAQLEKSRLLSDRFSAERPKGSFSTLEIQRTEQGDSAMYLCASSTLMGNQETQYFGPGTRLLVL.

The J gene is TRBJ2-7, the V gene TRBV5-4; lacking DNA, the TRBD1 call made by TCRdb goes unchecked. Germline values: CDR1 SGHNT, CDR2 YYREEE (reference sequence). The CDR3 is made up of 15 amino acids. The CDR3 spells CASSWGADSAYEQYF.

This chain links TRBV29-1 with TRBJ2-2. The CDR3 runs 14 residues. Germline V CDR1 and CDR2: SQVTM, ANQGSEA. The CDR3 loop is CSVLSDLNTGELFF.